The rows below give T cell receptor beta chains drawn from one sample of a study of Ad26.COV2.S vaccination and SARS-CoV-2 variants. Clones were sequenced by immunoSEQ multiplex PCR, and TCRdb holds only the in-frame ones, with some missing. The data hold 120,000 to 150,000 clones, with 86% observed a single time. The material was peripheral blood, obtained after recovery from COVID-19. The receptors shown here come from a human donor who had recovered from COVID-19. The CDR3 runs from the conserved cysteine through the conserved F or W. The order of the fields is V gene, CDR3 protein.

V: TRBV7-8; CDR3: CASSLVGGKDPEAFF
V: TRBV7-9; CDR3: CASSFQGDTEAFF
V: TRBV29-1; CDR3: CSVGTAYEQYF
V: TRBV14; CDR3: CASSQGRNYGYTF
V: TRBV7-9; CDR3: CASRGDDYGYTF
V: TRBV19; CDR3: CASRHGTQGTEAFF
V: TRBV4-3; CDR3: CASSQGGQGALNTEAFF
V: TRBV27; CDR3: CASSLWGASNQPQHF
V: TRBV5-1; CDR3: CASSLGQGAYEQYF
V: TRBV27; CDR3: CASSSAYPRAQPQHF
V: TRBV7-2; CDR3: CASSSPGQGTGEQYF
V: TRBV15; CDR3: CATSRDGSRGRETQYF
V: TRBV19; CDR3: CASSFASGGAEDTQYF
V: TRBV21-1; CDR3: CASSNRGDLAKNIQYF
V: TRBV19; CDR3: CASSPSGWSNSNQPQHF
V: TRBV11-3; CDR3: CASSLGGGAEQFF